This record looks at one T cell receptor beta chain sequence and its context. TCRdb keeps only in-frame clones here, not all; method: immunoSEQ multiplex PCR. Among a few hundred thousand clones listed, approximately 82% were seen once. This sample was included in a study of blood T cell repertoires in COVID-19. The clonotype originates from a woman aged 40 to 50 who had recovered from COVID-19. Sequenced input: peripheral blood.

The CDR3 coding sequence is TGTGCCAGCACCTTGGGGACTTTAGCCAAAAACATTCAGTACTTC. Its protein is CASTLGTLAKNIQYF. This sequence joins TRBV2 and TRBJ2-4, with D maybe TRBD2 (6 bases). The CDR3 contains 15 residues. The V gene lost 7 bases and the J gene lost 0 bases, with 13 bases spanning the gap. Germline V CDR1 and CDR2: SNHLY, FYNNEI. Together with reference TRBV2 and TRBJ2-4, the CDR3 gives the full variable domain: EPEVTQTPSHQVTQMGQEVILRCVPISNHLYFYWYRQILGQKVEFLVSFYNNEISEKSEIFDDQFSVERPDGSNFTLKIRSTKLEDSAMYFCASTLGTLAKNIQYFGAGTRLSVL.